A single TCR beta chain is shown here with its context. Its target is not known. The record originates from a study of cytomegalovirus exposure and HLA in healthy donors. The CDR3 extends over 15 amino acids. V lost 6 bases and J lost 3; bases outside the gene matches: 10. Germline V gives CDR1 MNHEY, CDR2 SVGAGI. Assay used: immunoSEQ multiplex PCR; TCRdb lists only in-frame clones, some missing. The profile shows 97,000 or so clones, 87% of them singletons. Study-level findings and limits: Cytomegalovirus status, reportedly, was diagnosed with high specificity and sensitivity by the classifier. Cytomegalovirus association was assigned to 150 to 200 TCR beta chains. A few CMV-associated chains proved CMV antigen-specific in vitro.

This chain connects TRBV6-5 to TRBJ2-7; 8 bases are a match to TRBD1. This receptor was taken from a man younger than 35 in good health and CMV-seropositive. What was sequenced was PBMCs. The DNA for the CDR3 is TGTGCCAGCAGGTACCGGGACAGGTGGGACTACGAGCAGTACTTC. Translation gives CASRYRDRWDYEQYF.